The TCR beta chain described here comes from a study of T cell responses to AZD1222 COVID-19 vaccine. The CDR3 consists of 15 residues. Germline lookup yields CDR1 GTSNPN and CDR2 SVGIG (reference sequence). Deletions cut 0 bases from V and 5 bases from J, with 13 bases between. Profiled with immunoSEQ multiplex PCR; TCRdb holds only in-frame clones, not every one. The sample has 96,000 or so clones, 80% to 90% seen once. The chain uses TRBV30 and TRBJ2-2; D not resolved. The sequencing used peripheral blood, collected on day 0 of AZD1222 vaccination. The receptor comes from an adult in good health. CDR3 region: CAWSVGIHGTGELFF. The CDR3 DNA reads TGTGCCTGGAGTGTGGGGATCCACGGAACCGGGGAGCTGTTTTTT.